The sequence of this T cell receptor beta chain was determined in a study of blood T cell repertoires in COVID-19. Study-level information: Sites across the United States, Italy and Spain contributed samples from acute and convalescent COVID-19.

The V segment lost 6 bases and the J segment 4 bases; nucleotides outside the gene matches: 4. CDR1 and CDR2 (germline): MNHEY, SVGEGT. The CDR3 has 14 amino acids. Generated by immunoSEQ multiplex PCR, the TCRdb table keeps only in-frame clones and is missing some. The sample has 120,000 or so clones, around 83% seen once; the top ten hold roughly 5.5%. Source material: peripheral blood. The sequence came from a man older than 75 with active or convalescent COVID-19. This rearrangement joins TRBV6-2 or TRBV6-3 to TRBJ2-1, with 9 bases identical to TRBD1. The DNA of the CDR3 is TGTGCCAGCAGCGGGACAGGGCTTTACAATGAGCAGTTCTTC. This gives the protein CASSGTGLYNEQFF.